The 27 T cell receptor beta chains below all came from one sample that was sequenced in a study of glioma-infiltrating T cells after dendritic cell vaccination. The repertoire was sequenced with immunoSEQ multiplex PCR; TCRdb's copy has only in-frame clones and lacks some. Among roughly 100,000 clones, roughly 79% were seen once, and the ten largest hold 10% to 15%. Sequences were derived from blood, sampled before dendritic cell vaccination. Receptor source: a human donor with glioblastoma.

This clone has just a few counts. The CDR3 protein is CASSPFAAGGLSNEQFF. CDR3 bases: TGTGCCAGCTCACCATTTGCGGCGGGGGGGCTGTCTAATGAGCAGTTCTTC. The J gene is TRBJ2-1, the V gene TRBV18; 9 positions agree with TRBD2. Germline CDR1 KGHSH, CDR2 LQKENI. J was trimmed by 7 bases and V by 2 bases; bases with no gene match: 12. The CDR3 sequence is 17 residues long.

The chain couples TRBV19 to TRBJ1-1, with a possible D match to TRBD1 (6 bases). The CDR3 consists of 14 residues. In germline, CDR1 is LNHDA, CDR2 SQIVND (reference sequence). V was shortened by 7 bases and J by 8 bases, with 20 bases between the two germline ends. CDR3 bases: TGTGCCAGTACTAAGCGGGGGGCAGGGTACGAAGCTTTCTTT. It codes for CASTKRGAGYEAFF.

This chain joins TRBV6-5 and TRBJ1-2; D is unclear. Trimming pared 8 bases from V and 4 bases from J, leaving 8 bases between. CDR1 is MNHEY and CDR2 is SVGAGI in the germline V gene. The CDR3 is 11 residues long. The CDR3 protein is CASRSLYGYTF. CDR3 sequence (DNA): TGTGCCAGCCGGTCACTCTATGGCTACACCTTC.

The chain carries TRBV10-3 and TRBJ2-7, with a weak D call TRBD1 (5 bases). CDR3 length: 16 amino acids. Germline CDR1 reads ENHRY; CDR2 reads SYGVKD. The germline V and J ends were trimmed by 0 bases and 4 bases, with 16 bases remaining between them. CDR3 nucleotide sequence: TGTGCCATCAGTGAGTCGATGGGTCAGGGTAGGTACGAGCAGTACTTC. Protein product: CAISESMGQGRYEQYF.

CDR3 nucleotide sequence: TGTGCCAGCAGCCAGACAGGGTTCCTTAGCGGCTACACCTTC. It codes for CASSQTGFLSGYTF. This chain connects TRBV7-2 to TRBJ1-2, with 7 positions matching TRBD1. CDR1 and CDR2 from the germline V gene are SGHTA and FQGNSA. This CDR3 is built from 14 residues. The J segment lost 8 bases and the V segment lost 5 bases, leaving 11 bases of the junction unmatched.

Points on this clone: One end of the junction fails to match germline, which may point to a read error. This chain joins TRBV23-1 and TRBJ2-7; 7 nucleotides agree with TRBD1. TRBV23-1 is sorted into the ORF group, with uncertain function. This CDR3 is 12 amino acids long. This chain's CDR3 is CASSLKRQGRNF. CDR3 bases: TGCGCCAGCAGTCTAAAAAGACAGGGACGAAACTTC.

The chain recombines TRBV4-1 with TRBJ1-2, with D possibly TRBD1 on 5 matching bases. The CDR3 is 16 residues long. The V and J ends lost 2 bases and 4 bases respectively, with 17 bases between them. Germline V gene sequence: CDR1 MGHRA, CDR2 YSYEKL. The CDR3 loop reads CASSQPVRDSRYGYTF. Here the CDR3 DNA reads TGCGCCAGCAGCCAACCCGTGCGAGACAGCCGCTATGGCTACACCTTC.

The chain links TRBV5-1 to TRBJ1-5; weak D call: TRBD1 (5 bases). The length of the CDR3 is 14 residues. CDR1 is SGHRS and CDR2 is YFSETQ in the germline V gene. V was pared by 2 bases and J by 2 bases, with 8 bases between. The CDR3 DNA reads TGCGCCAGCAGCTTAGACAGTGGCAATCAGCCCCAGCATTTT. It is translated as CASSLDSGNQPQHF.

This sequence joins TRBV10-3 and TRBJ1-6; 8 nucleotides line up with TRBD1. The CDR3 runs 13 residues. The V and J ends lost 8 bases and 9 bases, in that order; junction bases with no gene match: 6. Germline V gene lookup returns CDR1 ENHRY and CDR2 SYGVKD. CDR3 sequence: CAIGQGIGSPLHF. CDR3 sequence (DNA): TGTGCCATCGGACAGGGAATAGGTTCACCCCTCCACTTT.

CDR3 residues: CASSPDTYQPQHF. CDR3 sequence (DNA): TGTGCCAGCAGTCCCGACACGTATCAGCCCCAGCATTTT. This rearrangement joins TRBV27 to TRBJ1-5; the D is unclear. The CDR3 covers 13 residues. Germline assignment: CDR1 MNHEY and CDR2 SMNVEV (reference sequence). V lost 5 bases and J lost 5, with 10 bases in between.

This clone was seen just once. The chain employs TRBV5-4 and TRBJ1-2; 7 positions match TRBD1. The CDR3 runs 14 residues. Losses at the gene ends were 2 bases for V and 11 bases for J; bases not matched to a gene: 12. CDR1 and CDR2 from the germline V gene are SGHNT and YYREEE (reference sequence). The chain's CDR3 is CASSFRGGAAEYTF. CDR3 in DNA: TGTGCCAGCAGCTTCCGAGGGGGCGCTGCGGAATACACCTTC.

This clone has only a few counts. The CDR3 DNA is TGTGCCAGCAGCTTAGAGGACAGGGCCGGGTACTCTGGAAACACCATATATTTT. Amino acid sequence: CASSLEDRAGYSGNTIYF. This chain uses TRBV7-8 with TRBJ1-3; 8 bases fit TRBD1. The V gene end was trimmed by 1 base and the J gene end by 0 bases; junction bases not matched to a gene: 8. CDR3 length: 18 amino acids. CDR1 SGHVS and CDR2 FQNEAQ come from the germline V gene.

The chain carries TRBV5-1 and TRBJ2-3; TRBD1 is a possible D gene (5 bases). The V gene's germline CDR1 is SGHRS and CDR2 YFSETQ. V was pared by 4 bases and J by 5 bases, with 11 bases between. The CDR3 runs to 13 residues. The CDR3 sequence is CASSPGQLDTQYF. The CDR3 nucleotides read TGCGCCAGCAGCCCAGGGCAGTTAGATACGCAGTATTTT.

This clone was counted a single time. The V gene is TRBV7-3, the J gene TRBJ2-1, with TRBD2 identical over 8 bases. V lost 5 bases, J lost 0 bases, and 6 bases stayed unmatched. The germline V gene encodes CDR1 SGHTA and CDR2 FQGTGA. The CDR3 spans 16 residues. In DNA form, the CDR3 reads TGTGCCAGCAGCGAGCGGGGGCTGAGCTCCTACAATGAGCAGTTCTTC. This translates into CASSERGLSSYNEQFF. Filled out from reference TRBV7-3 and TRBJ2-1, the complete variable domain reads GAGVSQTPSNKVTEKGKYVELRCDPISGHTALYWYRQSLGQGPEFLIYFQGTGAADDSGLPNDRFFAVRPEGSVSTLKIQRTERGDSAVYLCASSERGLSSYNEQFFGPGTRLTVL.

The V gene is TRBV28, the J gene TRBJ1-5; D may be TRBD1 (6 bases). V was shortened by 6 bases and J by 6 bases, with 24 bases between the two germline ends. The CDR3 covers 17 residues. CDR1 is MDHEN and CDR2 is SYDVKM in the germline V gene. CDR3 DNA: TGTGCCAGCAGCCCTTACAGGGTATCGGCCGAACGTCAGCCCCAGCATTTT. It codes for CASSPYRVSAERQPQHF.

This chain links TRBV7-6 with TRBJ2-7; 8 nucleotides match TRBD2. There are 15 residues in the CDR3. V shed 2 bases and J 2 bases; nucleotides not matched to a gene: 5. The germline V gene encodes CDR1 SGHVS and CDR2 FNYEAQ. The DNA for the CDR3 is TGTGCCAGCAGCTTAAATCTAGCGGGCGCCTACGAGCAGTACTTC. Protein product: CASSLNLAGAYEQYF.

V usage is TRBV5-6 and J usage is TRBJ1-5; D is unresolved. The CDR3 has 13 amino acids. Trimming left V 4 bases short and J 4 bases short, with 9 bases between. In germline, CDR1 is SGHDT, CDR2 YYEEEE. The CDR3 loop is CASSPQLNQPQHF. The CDR3 DNA reads TGTGCCAGCAGCCCCCAATTGAATCAGCCCCAGCATTTT.

V gene TRBV5-4 combines with J gene TRBJ1-2; TRBD1 might be the D (6 bases). V lost 0 bases to trimming and J lost 5 bases, with 8 bases between them. CDR3 size: 13 residues. From germline, CDR1 is SGHNT and CDR2 YYREEE (reference sequence). CDR3 in amino acids: CASSLEGGYGYTF. CDR3 in DNA: TGTGCCAGCAGCTTGGAAGGGGGATATGGCTACACCTTC. Based on the CDR3 plus reference TRBV5-4 and TRBJ1-2, the full variable domain is ETGVTQSPTHLIKTRGQQVTLRCSSQSGHNTVSWYQQALGQGPQFIFQYYREEENGRGNFPPRFSGLQFPNYSSELNVNALELDDSALYLCASSLEGGYGYTFGSGTRLTVV.

The sample holds a few counts of this clone. The chain has TRBV5-1 and TRBJ1-1, with D possibly matching TRBD1 (6 bases). Germline V gene data show CDR1 as SGHRS and CDR2 as YFSETQ. The CDR3 spans 14 residues. V was trimmed by 4 bases and J by 4 bases, leaving 14 bases between them. For the CDR3, the DNA is TGCGCCAGCAGCCGCGCTACAGGGAGCACTGAAGCTTTCTTT. Amino acids: CASSRATGSTEAFF.

This clone was observed a single time. The gene calls are TRBV9 and TRBJ2-7; possible D gene TRBD1, 6 bases. The germline CDR1 and CDR2 sequences are SGDLS and YYNGEE. The V and J ends lost 1 base and 6 bases respectively, with 20 bases between them. This CDR3 spans 16 amino acids. The CDR3 sequence is CASSVNGAGVQGEQYF. The CDR3 DNA is TGTGCCAGCAGCGTAAATGGGGCAGGGGTTCAGGGCGAGCAGTACTTC.

On this clone: The germline gene is not matched at one end of the junction; a read error may be the cause. The rearrangement links TRBV6-5 to TRBJ2-4; weak D call: TRBD2 (6 bases). CDR3 length: 13 residues. Germline CDR1 reads MNHEY; CDR2 reads SVGAGI. The DNA for the CDR3 is TGTGCCAGCAGTTACTCGATCCGGGAGACCTTAACCTTC. Translation gives CASSYSIRETLTF.

This clone was seen only a few times. The chain employs TRBV18 and TRBJ1-5; D not certain. Germline CDR1 is KGHSH and CDR2 is LQKENI. This CDR3 has 12 residues. The V gene lost 5 bases and the J gene lost 6 bases, with 8 bases spanning the gap. Here the CDR3 reads CASSKGGQPQHF. The CDR3 DNA reads as TGTGCCAGCTCAAAAGGCGGTCAGCCCCAGCATTTT.

The chain has TRBV6-6 and TRBJ1-4; 7 bases align to TRBD1. J lost 6 bases, V lost 6 bases, and 13 bases had no gene match. This CDR3 is built from 16 residues. Germline V lookup: CDR1 MNHNY, CDR2 SVGAGI (reference sequence). The CDR3 coding sequence is TGTGCCAGCAGGCGTCGGACAGGAAACCACCATGAAAAACTGTTTTTT. It translates to CASRRRTGNHHEKLFF.

CDR3 in amino acids: CASSSGTHDEQYF. As DNA, the CDR3 is TGTGCCAGCAGCTCCGGGACACATGACGAGCAGTACTTC. The rearrangement links TRBV7-6 to TRBJ2-7; maybe TRBD1 (6 bases). V lost 4 bases and J 5 bases, leaving 12 bases between the germline ends. The CDR3 totals 13 residues. Germline-derived CDR1 and CDR2 are SGHVS and FNYEAQ. Full variable domain (rest looked up from reference TRBV7-6 and TRBJ2-7): GAGVSQSPRYKVTKRGQDVALRCDPISGHVSLYWYRQALGQGPEFLTYFNYEAQQDKSGLPNDRFSAERPEGSISTLTIQRTEQRDSAMYRCASSSGTHDEQYFGPGTRLTVT.

The V call is TRBV5-4, the J call TRBJ2-1, with a tentative D call TRBD2 (7 bases). Trimming cost V 6 bases and J 3 bases, with 16 bases left between them. This CDR3 contains 15 residues. Germline CDR1 is SGHNT and CDR2 is YYREEE (reference sequence). As DNA, the CDR3 is TGTGCCAGCACCCTGGGAGGGGGGTTCTACAATGAGCAGTTCTTC. Protein sequence: CASTLGGGFYNEQFF.

V is TRBV7-2 and J is TRBJ2-7; 7 positions match TRBD2. This CDR3 has 14 residues. The J segment lost 4 bases and the V segment lost 5 bases, leaving 8 bases of the junction unmatched. Germline CDR1 and CDR2: SGHTA and FQGNSA. The CDR3 spells CASSPASGTYEQYF. The CDR3 bases are TGTGCCAGCAGCCCCGCTAGCGGCACTTACGAGCAGTACTTC.

V usage is TRBV10-1 and J usage is TRBJ2-2; no clear D gene. Germline V gives CDR1 WNHNN, CDR2 SYGVQD (reference sequence). V lost 4 bases, J lost 0 bases, and 6 bases lay in between. The CDR3 runs to 14 residues. CDR3 nucleotide sequence: TGCGCCAGCAGTGCCCTTGCGAACACCGGGGAGCTGTTTTTT. Its translation: CASSALANTGELFF.